The 29 T cell receptor beta chains listed next were all sequenced from one sample in a study of metastatic and nonmetastatic thyroid tumors. TCRdb re-called clones via MiXCR from the PCR reads. The sample lists about 69,000 clones, over 12% seen once, with approximately 7% in the top ten. All patients reached thyroid surgery having received no treatment beforehand. Sequencing was done on a sample of blood. These receptors came from a male donor with papillary thyroid cancer or a benign thyroid nodule (not recorded which). Some clones in this sample may be carry-over from other donors' samples.

This clone has at least ten counts. V usage is TRBV18 and J usage is TRBJ2-3; TRBD2 matches at 7 bases. Trimming removed 2 bases from V and 0 bases from J; junction bases left unmatched: 11. The CDR3 extends over 18 amino acids. Per germline, CDR1 KGHSH and CDR2 LQKENI. The CDR3: CASSPIIGASGSTDTQYF. CDR3 sequence (DNA): TGTGCCAGCTCACCAATTATAGGGGCTAGCGGAAGCACAGATACGCAGTATTTT.

Many counts were recorded for this clone. The chain recombines TRBV20-1 with TRBJ1-6; D is unclear. The germline V and J ends were trimmed by 3 bases and 2 bases, with 11 bases remaining between them. This CDR3 spans 15 amino acids. Per the germline V gene, CDR1 is DFQATT and CDR2 is SNEGSKA (reference sequence). This CDR3 is CSASEGGTYNSPLHF. The CDR3 DNA follows: TGCAGTGCTAGTGAAGGAGGGACCTATAATTCACCCCTCCACTTT.

V is TRBV5-1 and J is TRBJ1-6, with D possibly matching TRBD1 (6 bases). The CDR3 length is 14 residues. V lost 5 bases to trimming and J lost 7 bases, with 13 bases between them. Germline lookup yields CDR1 SGHRS and CDR2 YFSETQ. CDR3 nucleotide sequence: TGCGCCAGCAGATCCTCAGGGGACAATTCACCCCTCCACTTT. The encoded protein is CASRSSGDNSPLHF.

Many counts were recorded for this clone. The rearrangement links TRBV4-1 to TRBJ2-3; 8 nucleotides line up with TRBD2. The CDR3 spans 16 residues. Germline V lookup: CDR1 MGHRA, CDR2 YSYEKL. V dropped 4 bases and J dropped 5; count of bases not matched to a gene: 11. CDR3 sequence reads: CASSPIGTGGRDTQYF. For the CDR3, the DNA is TGCGCCAGCAGCCCCATAGGGACGGGAGGGAGAGATACGCAGTATTTT.

In this sample, this clone turned up many times. V is TRBV6-2 or TRBV6-3 and J is TRBJ2-7; 10 bases are shared with TRBD2. This CDR3 is built from 17 residues. Trimming removed 5 bases from V and 5 bases from J; junction bases left unmatched: 15. The germline CDR1 and CDR2 sequences are MNHEY and SVGEGT. The CDR3 sequence is CASSPAGSGRAGHEQYF. In DNA, the CDR3 is TGTGCCAGCAGTCCCGCCGGGAGCGGGAGGGCCGGCCACGAGCAGTACTTC.

In this sample, this clone turned up many times. The chain is built from TRBV7-9 and TRBJ2-7; possible D gene TRBD1, 6 bases. The CDR3 has 15 residues. Germline CDR1 reads SEHNR; CDR2 reads FQNEAQ (reference sequence). Deletions cut 5 bases from V and 6 bases from J, with 20 bases between. The CDR3 DNA is TGTGCCAGCAGCCTGAACCGGGACACTCGACCCGAGCAGTACTTC. Protein sequence: CASSLNRDTRPEQYF.

This clone was found many times. The chain recombines TRBV14 with TRBJ1-6; D unclear. The CDR3 has 16 amino acids. Trimming cost V 1 base and J 4 bases, with 11 bases left between them. Germline CDR1 SGHDN, CDR2 FVKESK. The CDR3 sequence: CASSQGRGLYNSPLHF. DNA for the CDR3: TGTGCCAGCAGCCAAGGTCGAGGCTTGTATAATTCACCCCTCCACTTT.

Ten or more counts support this clone. The V and J genes are TRBV28 and TRBJ2-1; 7 bases are shared with TRBD2. Losses at the gene ends were 5 bases for V and 9 bases for J; bases not matched to a gene: 4. From germline, CDR1 is MDHEN and CDR2 SYDVKM. There are 12 residues in the CDR3. This chain's CDR3 is CASSLRLAEQFF. In DNA, the CDR3 is TGTGCCAGCAGTCTGCGACTAGCTGAGCAGTTCTTC.

This clone was seen at least ten times. This chain links TRBV30 with TRBJ2-2; no clear D. Looked up from germline, CDR1 is GTSNPN and CDR2 is SVGIG (reference sequence). The ends were cut back, 0 bases at V and 2 bases at J, with 10 bases in the middle. This CDR3 has 15 residues. The CDR3 loop reads CAWSVPVGNTGELFF. CDR3 DNA: TGTGCCTGGAGTGTACCCGTCGGAAACACCGGGGAGCTGTTTTTT.

This chain joins TRBV20-1 and TRBJ2-1; D gene uncertain. This CDR3 contains 11 residues. V dropped 3 bases and J dropped 12 bases, with 12 bases sitting between them. Germline V gene sequence: CDR1 DFQATT, CDR2 SNEGSKA (reference sequence). The CDR3 loop is CSASDARRQFF. In DNA form, the CDR3 reads TGCAGTGCTAGCGACGCCAGGAGGCAGTTCTTC.

This clone has a count of ten or more. V usage is TRBV6-1 and J usage is TRBJ1-3; D is unclear. The V gene lost 6 bases and the J gene lost 0 bases, with 9 bases spanning the gap. The CDR3 is made up of 14 amino acids. Germline CDR1 is MNHNS and CDR2 is SASEGT. The DNA for the CDR3 is TGTGCCAGCAGGTCAAGGGCCTCTGGAAACACCATATATTTT. Protein sequence: CASRSRASGNTIYF.

The table lists this clone with many counts. The chain joins TRBV7-2 to TRBJ2-1, with 9 bases aligning to TRBD2. The germline gives CDR1 SGHTA, CDR2 FQGNSA. V was pared by 5 bases and J by 10 bases, with 15 bases of the junction left unmatched. This CDR3 contains 16 residues. The CDR3 loop reads CASSLSTAGGQREQFF. CDR3 DNA sequence: TGTGCCAGCAGCCTTAGTACAGCGGGAGGCCAAAGAGAGCAGTTCTTC.

This clone was seen repeatedly, ten times or more. The V call is TRBV30, the J call TRBJ1-4, with D hard to call. V dropped 5 bases and J dropped 5 bases, with 9 bases sitting between them. CDR1 and CDR2 from the germline V gene are GTSNPN and SVGIG (reference sequence). This CDR3 spans 12 amino acids. CDR3 in DNA: TGTGCCTGGGCCCACAGCAATGAAAAACTGTTTTTT. It codes for CAWAHSNEKLFF.

This clone was observed many times. CDR3 residues: CASSSRGNTEAFF. In DNA form, the CDR3 reads TGCGCCAGCAGCTCCAGGGGGAATACTGAAGCTTTCTTT. This rearrangement joins TRBV5-1 to TRBJ1-1; the match to TRBD1 covers 7 bases. Unmatched junction bases numbered 4, after V lost 3 bases and J lost 5 bases. Looked up from germline, CDR1 is SGHRS and CDR2 is YFSETQ. The CDR3 loop spans 13 amino acids.

Notes on this clone: This may be a read error: a much more frequent sequence differs by one nucleotide. The chain joins TRBV12-3 or TRBV12-4 to TRBJ2-3, with D perhaps TRBD1 or TRBD2 (5 bases each). CDR3 size: 15 residues. Trimming took off 5 bases at V and 0 bases at J, with 12 bases between the two ends. The CDR3, as DNA: TGTGCCAGCAGTGTAGGGGACCGTAGCACAGATACGCAGTATTTT. It specifies CASSVGDRSTDTQYF.

This clone was seen many times. V usage is TRBV5-1 and J usage is TRBJ2-7; D is possibly TRBD1 or TRBD2 (5 bases each). CDR1 SGHRS and CDR2 YFSETQ come from the germline V gene. V lost 5 bases and J 5 bases, leaving 11 bases between the germline ends. CDR3 length equals 12 residues. The CDR3 loop reads CASSVRGHEQYF. CDR3 DNA: TGCGCCAGCAGTGTGAGGGGCCACGAGCAGTACTTC.

V usage is TRBV5-5 and J usage is TRBJ2-7, with D perhaps matching TRBD1 (5 bases). Germline assignment: CDR1 SGHKS and CDR2 YYEKEE (reference sequence). CDR3 length: 14 amino acids. CDR3 nucleotide sequence: TGTGCCATCAGCTTGGTTACGAAGGGGCTCGAGCGGTACGTC. This encodes CAISLVTKGLERYV.

To note about this clone: The junction departs from germline at one end; a sequencing error may be responsible. The rearrangement links TRBV28 to TRBJ2-2; weak D call: TRBD1 (6 bases). The length of the CDR3 is 16 residues. Germline V gives CDR1 MDHEN, CDR2 SYDVKM. The CDR3 DNA sequence: TGTGCCAGAAGTTTAAGTTTGGGGGCGTACACCGGGGTGCTGTTTTTT. The encoded protein is CARSLSLGAYTGVLFF.

The CDR3 bases are TGTGCCAGCAGCTTAGCATCCGGGTGTGGAGTGTTTTTT. Translated: CASSLASGCGVFF. The rearrangement joins TRBV7-8 to TRBJ2-2; D is unclear. V lost 0 bases, J lost 15 bases, and 14 bases lay in between. Germline CDR1 is SGHVS and CDR2 is FQNEAQ. The CDR3 has 13 amino acids.

In its sample, this clone was seen many times. This chain connects TRBV6-1 to TRBJ2-5; maybe TRBD1 (6 bases). V was pared by 6 bases and J by 2 bases, with 13 bases between. The germline V gene has CDR1 MNHNS and CDR2 SASEGT. This CDR3 contains 14 residues. The CDR3 region has the DNA TGTGCCAGCAGACACAGACAGGAACAAGAGACCCAGTACTTC. Its translation: CASRHRQEQETQYF.

J is TRBJ2-3 and V is TRBV15; 12 nucleotides match TRBD2. V gave up 6 bases and J gave up 0 bases; unmatched junction bases: 7. This CDR3 is built from 17 residues. Germline lookup yields CDR1 LNHNV and CDR2 YYDKDF (reference sequence). DNA of the CDR3: TGTGCCACCAGAGACGGGACTAGCGGGTCGAGCACAGATACGCAGTATTTT. This gives the protein CATRDGTSGSSTDTQYF.

This clone was observed many times. V gene TRBV28 combines with J gene TRBJ2-2; D is perhaps TRBD1 or TRBD2 (6 bases each). With 5 bases removed from V and 4 bases from J, the gap between germline ends came to 17 bases. Germline V gives CDR1 MDHEN, CDR2 SYDVKM. The CDR3 is 16 residues long. This chain's CDR3 is CASSLGGRRRTGELFF. DNA for the CDR3: TGTGCCAGCAGTCTAGGGGGGAGGAGACGCACCGGGGAGCTGTTTTTT.

This clone was detected ten times or more. The CDR3 DNA reads TGTGCCAGTAGTCCGACTAGCGGGAGCTCCTACGAGCAGTACTTC. It encodes CASSPTSGSSYEQYF. The V gene is TRBV19, the J gene TRBJ2-7; 12 positions agree with TRBD2. Looked up from germline, CDR1 is LNHDA and CDR2 is SQIVND (reference sequence). With 5 bases clipped from V and 0 bases from J, the junction kept 2 bases outside the gene matches. CDR3 length: 15 residues.

This clone came up many times. This chain connects TRBV30 to TRBJ1-6; D possibly corresponds to TRBD1 (6 bases). The germline V gene encodes CDR1 GTSNPN and CDR2 SVGIG (reference sequence). Trimming left V 3 bases short and J 7 bases short, with 13 bases between. This CDR3 is 14 amino acids long. CDR3 DNA sequence: TGTGCCTGGAGCGAAAAAGGGGGGAATTCACCCCTCCACTTT. This codes for CAWSEKGGNSPLHF.

A remark on this clone: One end of the junction fails to match germline, which may point to a read error. V and J are TRBV20-1 and TRBJ2-1; TRBD2 matches 11 bases. The length of the CDR3 is 11 residues. The V gene's germline CDR1 is DFQATT and CDR2 SNEGSKA (reference sequence). For the CDR3, the DNA is TGCAGTGCTAGACCTAGCGGGAGGATCCTCTTC. Translating it yields CSARPSGRILF.

This clone was found many times. Other DNA sequences of this sample code for an identical CDR3. The rearrangement uses TRBV7-2 and TRBJ1-1; D is undetermined. Germline CDR1 SGHTA, CDR2 FQGNSA. The CDR3 is made up of 14 amino acids. V was shortened by 1 base and J by 3 bases, with 9 bases between the two germline ends. The chain's CDR3 is CASSLGSGYTEAFF. The CDR3, as DNA: TGTGCCAGCAGCTTAGGAAGTGGGTACACTGAAGCTTTCTTT.

This clone was recorded many times. This chain connects TRBV11-2 to TRBJ2-1, with 7 bases that match TRBD2. J lost 8 bases, V lost 1 base, and 14 bases had no gene match. Germline V lookup: CDR1 SGHAT, CDR2 FQNNGV. CDR3 length equals 17 residues. The CDR3: CASSLGVVVSGNDEQFF. The DNA of the CDR3 is TGTGCCAGCAGCTTAGGGGTCGTGGTGAGCGGGAATGATGAGCAGTTCTTC.

The sample holds many counts of this clone. The gene calls are TRBV6-2 or TRBV6-3 and TRBJ2-3, with 8 bases identical to TRBD2. The germline V gene has CDR1 MNHEY and CDR2 SVGEGT. CDR3 length: 17 residues. V shed 4 bases, J shed 2 bases, and the junction held 11 bases outside the gene matches. CDR3 sequence reads: CASSSNRLASYTDTQYF. CDR3 nucleotides: TGTGCCAGCAGTTCCAACCGACTAGCGAGTTACACAGATACGCAGTATTTT.

As to this clone: Given a much more abundant clone one base away, this may be a read error. This same CDR3 is encoded by further DNA sequences in the sample. This chain connects TRBV28 to TRBJ2-3; no reliable D call. V lost 5 bases and J lost 5, with 17 bases in between. The CDR3 has 15 residues. Looked up from germline, CDR1 is MDHEN and CDR2 is SYDVKM. CDR3 sequence: CASSPPGYSGDTQYF. The CDR3 DNA sequence: TGTGCCAGCAGTCCCCCCGGCTACTCGGGAGATACGCAGTATTTT.